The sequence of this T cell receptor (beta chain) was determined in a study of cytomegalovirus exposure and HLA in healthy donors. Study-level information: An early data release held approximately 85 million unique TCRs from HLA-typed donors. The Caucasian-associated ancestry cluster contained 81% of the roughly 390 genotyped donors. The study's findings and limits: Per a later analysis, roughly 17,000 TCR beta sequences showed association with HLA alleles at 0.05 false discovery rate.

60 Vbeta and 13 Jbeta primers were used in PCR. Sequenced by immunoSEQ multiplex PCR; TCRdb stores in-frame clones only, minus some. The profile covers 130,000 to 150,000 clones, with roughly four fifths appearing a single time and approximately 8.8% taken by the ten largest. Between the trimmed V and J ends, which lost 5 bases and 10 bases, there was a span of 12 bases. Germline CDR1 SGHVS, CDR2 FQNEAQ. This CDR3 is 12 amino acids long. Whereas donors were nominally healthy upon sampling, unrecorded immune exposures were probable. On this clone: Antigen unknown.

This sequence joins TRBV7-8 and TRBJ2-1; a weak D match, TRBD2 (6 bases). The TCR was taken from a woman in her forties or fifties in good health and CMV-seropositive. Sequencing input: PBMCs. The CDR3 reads CASSELAYEQFF. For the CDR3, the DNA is TGTGCCAGCAGCGAACTAGCATACGAGCAGTTCTTC.